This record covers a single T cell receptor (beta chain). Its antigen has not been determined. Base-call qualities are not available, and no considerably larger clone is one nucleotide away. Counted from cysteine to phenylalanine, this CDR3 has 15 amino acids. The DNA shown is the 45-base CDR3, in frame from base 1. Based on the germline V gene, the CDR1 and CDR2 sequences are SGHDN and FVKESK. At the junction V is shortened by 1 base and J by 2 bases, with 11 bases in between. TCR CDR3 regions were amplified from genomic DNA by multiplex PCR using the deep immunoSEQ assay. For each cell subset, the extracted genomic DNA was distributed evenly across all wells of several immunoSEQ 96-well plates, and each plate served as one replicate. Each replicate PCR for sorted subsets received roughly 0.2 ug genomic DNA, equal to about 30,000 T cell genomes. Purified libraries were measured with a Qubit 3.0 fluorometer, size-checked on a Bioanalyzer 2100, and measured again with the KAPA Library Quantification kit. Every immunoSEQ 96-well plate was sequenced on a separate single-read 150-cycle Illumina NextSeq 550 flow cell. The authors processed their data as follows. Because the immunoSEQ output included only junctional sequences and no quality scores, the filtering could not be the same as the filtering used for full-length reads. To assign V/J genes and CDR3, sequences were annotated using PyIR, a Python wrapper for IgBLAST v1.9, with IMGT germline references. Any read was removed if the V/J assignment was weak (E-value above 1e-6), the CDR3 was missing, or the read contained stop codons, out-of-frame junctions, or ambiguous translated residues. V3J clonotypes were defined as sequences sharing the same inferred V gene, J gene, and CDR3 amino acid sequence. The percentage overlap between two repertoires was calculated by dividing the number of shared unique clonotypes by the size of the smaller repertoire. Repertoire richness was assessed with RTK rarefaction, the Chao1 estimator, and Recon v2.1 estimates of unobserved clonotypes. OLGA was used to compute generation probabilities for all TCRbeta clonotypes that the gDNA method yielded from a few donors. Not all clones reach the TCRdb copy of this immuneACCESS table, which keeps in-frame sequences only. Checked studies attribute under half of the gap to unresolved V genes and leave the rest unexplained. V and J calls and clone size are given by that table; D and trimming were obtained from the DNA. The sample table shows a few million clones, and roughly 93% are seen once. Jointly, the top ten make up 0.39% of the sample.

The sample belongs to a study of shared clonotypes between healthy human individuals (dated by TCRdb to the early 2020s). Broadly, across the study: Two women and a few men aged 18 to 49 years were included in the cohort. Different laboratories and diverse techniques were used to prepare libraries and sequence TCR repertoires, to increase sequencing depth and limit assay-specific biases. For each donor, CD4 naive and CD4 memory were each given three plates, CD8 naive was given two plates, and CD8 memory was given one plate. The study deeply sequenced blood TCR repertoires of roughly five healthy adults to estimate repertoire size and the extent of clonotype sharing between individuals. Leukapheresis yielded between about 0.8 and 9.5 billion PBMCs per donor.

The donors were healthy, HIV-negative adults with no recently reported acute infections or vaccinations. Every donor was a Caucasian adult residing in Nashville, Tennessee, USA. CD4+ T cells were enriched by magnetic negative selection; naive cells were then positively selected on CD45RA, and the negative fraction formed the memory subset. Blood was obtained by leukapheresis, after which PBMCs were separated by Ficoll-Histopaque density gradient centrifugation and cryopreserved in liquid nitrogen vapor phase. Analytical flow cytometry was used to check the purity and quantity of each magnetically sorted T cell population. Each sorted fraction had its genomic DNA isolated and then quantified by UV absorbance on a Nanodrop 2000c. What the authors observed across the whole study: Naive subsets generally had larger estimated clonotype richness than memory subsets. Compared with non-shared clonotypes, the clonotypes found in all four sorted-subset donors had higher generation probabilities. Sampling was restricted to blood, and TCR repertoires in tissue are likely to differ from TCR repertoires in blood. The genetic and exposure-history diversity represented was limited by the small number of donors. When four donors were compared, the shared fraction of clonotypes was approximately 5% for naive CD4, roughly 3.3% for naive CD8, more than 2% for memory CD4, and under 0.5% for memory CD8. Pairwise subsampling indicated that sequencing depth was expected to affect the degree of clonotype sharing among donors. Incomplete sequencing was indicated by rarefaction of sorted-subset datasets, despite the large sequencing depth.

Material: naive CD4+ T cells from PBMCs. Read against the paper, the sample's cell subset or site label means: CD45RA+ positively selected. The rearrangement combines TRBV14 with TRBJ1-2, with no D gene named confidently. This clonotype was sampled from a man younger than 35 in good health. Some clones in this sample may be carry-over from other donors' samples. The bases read TGTGCCAGCAGCCAAGGCAGGAACGAAAACTATGGCTACACCTTC. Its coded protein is CASSQGRNENYGYTF.